A selection of T cell receptor beta chains follows, all from one sample in a study of regulatory T cells in long-lasting Graves disease. Using its own MiXCR run on the multiplex PCR reads, TCRdb lists one record per CDR3 protein. The profile shows 400,000 to 500,000 distinct CDR3 sequences, approximately 23% of them singletons. This sample comprised peripheral blood mononuclear cells (PBMCs), obtained when the disease was refractory, from a patient treated with antithyroid drugs. The source of these receptors is a female donor with Graves disease. The CDR3 runs from the conserved cysteine through the conserved F or W. D genes are given only for firm matches. Clone size is shown for a subset of rows, as once, few, many or a class of expanded clone.

TRBD1	TRBV7-6	NA	TRBJ2-2	TGTGCCAGCAGCTTGGGACAGCACACCGGGGAGCTGTTTTTT	CASSLGQHTGELFF
NA	TRBV11-2	many	TRBJ2-7	TGTGCCAGCAGCTTGCCCGACAGCTCCTACGAGCAGTACTTC	CASSLPDSSYEQYF
NA	TRBV12-3/TRBV12-4	NA	TRBJ1-1	TGTGCCAGCAATCTTGGGGGGGGGAGCACTGAAGCTTTCTTT	CASNLGGGSTEAFF
NA	TRBV30	many	TRBJ1-5	TGTGCCTGGAGTGTATCCGGGGATCAGCCCCAGCATTTT	CAWSVSGDQPQHF
NA	TRBV7-8	NA	TRBJ2-2	TGTGCCAGCAGCAAGACCCCGAACACCGGGGAGCTGTTTTTT	CASSKTPNTGELFF
TRBD1	TRBV6-1	many	TRBJ1-2	TGTGCCAGCAGTGAACCCCCTGGGACAGTGCGGGGGTATGGCTACACCTTC	CASSEPPGTVRGYGYTF
NA	TRBV19	NA	TRBJ1-5	TGTGCCAGTAGTATCGCGTTTGGTCAGCCCCAGCATTTT	CASSIAFGQPQHF
NA	TRBV28	many	TRBJ1-2	TGTGCCAGCAGGATGGGGGCTCAGGGCTACACCTTC	CASRMGAQGYTF
NA	TRBV9	NA	TRBJ1-6	TGTGCCAGCAGCCCCCAACCGGAATCACCCCTCCACTTT	CASSPQPESPLHF
NA	TRBV11-2	NA	TRBJ1-6	TGCGCCAGCAGCCAGATCGTCAGGACCTCACCCCTCCACTTT	CASSQIVRTSPLHF
NA	TRBV20-1	NA	TRBJ2-7	TGCAGTGCTAGCCCCGCCTACGAGCAGTACTTC	CSASPAYEQYF
NA	TRBV10-3	NA	TRBJ1-1	TGTGCCATCAGTGGGGGAGGGCAGAGGACTGAAGCTTTCTTT	CAISGGGQRTEAFF
TRBD2	TRBV3-1	NA	TRBJ2-1	TGTGCCAGCAGCCAGACTAGCGGGGGGGCTAAGGAGCAGTTCTTC	CASSQTSGGAKEQFF
NA	TRBV4-1	few	TRBJ2-2	TGCGCCAGCAGCCAAGAGGGATCCGGGGAGCTGTTTTTT	CASSQEGSGELFF
NA	TRBV7-9	few	TRBJ1-1	TGTGCCAGCAGCTTAGCTTTAATCGGGGGGGCGAAAAACACTGAAGCTTTCTTT	CASSLALIGGAKNTEAFF
NA	TRBV30	NA	TRBJ2-7	TGTGCCTGGTCCCCGTTAGACAGGAACTACGAGCAGTACTTC	CAWSPLDRNYEQYF
TRBD1	TRBV20-1	NA	TRBJ2-7	TGCAGTGCTATCGGGACAGCTTCCTACGAGCAGTACTTC	CSAIGTASYEQYF
TRBD1	TRBV6-2/TRBV6-3	NA	TRBJ1-5	TGTGCCAGCAGTTCTCAGGGGGAAAGCGGCCAGCCCCAGCATTTT	CASSSQGESGQPQHF
TRBD2	TRBV20-1	many	TRBJ2-7	TGCAGTGCTAGGGGTGGGACTAGCGGGGGTTTATACGAGCAGTACTTC	CSARGGTSGGLYEQYF
NA	TRBV3-1	NA	TRBJ2-2	TGTGCCAGCAGAAGATTGGAGGGACGAGGCGGGGAGCTGTTTTTT	CASRRLEGRGGELFF
TRBD1	TRBV5-6	NA	TRBJ2-2	TGTGCCAGCAGGTACCTGGACAGGAGGCGAAACACCGGGGAGCTGTTTTTT	CASRYLDRRRNTGELFF
NA	TRBV3-1	NA	TRBJ1-2	TGTGCCAGCAGCCCACGGGGCTCAAGCTATGGCTACACCTTC	CASSPRGSSYGYTF
TRBD1	TRBV12-3/TRBV12-4	many	TRBJ2-5	TGTGCCAGCACCTTGGGGGCAGGGGGCCAAGAGACCCAGTACTTC	CASTLGAGGQETQYF
TRBD1	TRBV10-3	NA	TRBJ1-2	TGTGCCACCAACCCCGGGACAGGGGACCACGATGGCTACACCTTC	CATNPGTGDHDGYTF
NA	TRBV3-1	NA	TRBJ2-7	TGTGCCAGCAGCCCTCGTGCGAGGGTGAGCACCTACGAGCAGTACTTC	CASSPRARVSTYEQYF
TRBD1	TRBV11-2	many	TRBJ2-5	TGTGCCAGCAGCTTAGTTTCAGGGGGCGCGACCCAGTACTTC	CASSLVSGGATQYF
TRBD2	TRBV27	NA	TRBJ2-3	TGTGCCAGCAGTCTGAGCGGGGTCCCCGGAGATACGCAGTATTTT	CASSLSGVPGDTQYF
NA	TRBV7-3	NA	TRBJ2-5	TGTGCCAGCAGCTTAAGTGGATCGTGGTTAGAGACCCAGTACTTC	CASSLSGSWLETQYF
NA	TRBV9	NA	TRBJ2-5	TGTGCCAGCAGCGTAGAAGGGCAGAAGGCCCAGTACTTC	CASSVEGQKAQYF
TRBD1	TRBV29-1	many	TRBJ1-5	TGCAGCGTTGCGGGACAGGAAAATCAGCCCCAGCATTTT	CSVAGQENQPQHF
TRBD1	TRBV15	many	TRBJ1-4	TGTGCCACAAGACGATTTGAAGGCGGGACAGAGAATGAAAAACTGTTTTTT	CATRRFEGGTENEKLFF
NA	TRBV11-2	few	TRBJ2-7	TGTGCCAGCAGCTTAGATCAGATAGGGTCCTACGAGCAGTACTTC	CASSLDQIGSYEQYF
TRBD1	TRBV5-5	NA	TRBJ1-4	TGCGCCAGCAGCCAACAATTCGGACAGGGCGGTGAAAAACTGTTTTTT	CASSQQFGQGGEKLFF
NA	TRBV30	NA	TRBJ1-5	TGTGCCTGGATTCAAAGGGAGGGGCCTGTGTTCAATCAGCCCCAGCATTTT	CAWIQREGPVFNQPQHF
TRBD1	TRBV29-1	few	TRBJ2-2	TGCAGCGTTCTGGGACAGCTGAACACCGGGGAGCTGTTTTTT	CSVLGQLNTGELFF
NA	TRBV19	many	TRBJ1-1	TGTGCCAGTAGTATCAGCGGGGATACGGCTGAAGCTTTCTTT	CASSISGDTAEAFF
NA	TRBV5-6	few	TRBJ2-2	TGTGCCAGCAGCATCACGAACACCGGGGAGCTGTTTTTT	CASSITNTGELFF
NA	TRBV12-3/TRBV12-4	NA	TRBJ2-3	TGTGCCAGCAGTCTAGACGGACAGCCCACAGATACGCAGTATTTT	CASSLDGQPTDTQYF
TRBD2	TRBV20-1	NA	TRBJ2-7	TGCAGTGCTAGAGCGGGGGGGAGGGGCTCCTACGAGCAGTACTTC	CSARAGGRGSYEQYF
NA	TRBV18	NA	TRBJ2-7	TGTGCCAGCTCACCACCGGGGGACAACTCCTACGAGCAGTACTTC	CASSPPGDNSYEQYF
NA	TRBV12-3/TRBV12-4	many	TRBJ2-4	TGTGCCAGCAGTTTCGGGTCGGGTCCAAACATTCAGTACTTC	CASSFGSGPNIQYF
NA	TRBV3-1	few	TRBJ1-6	TGTGCCAGCAGCCTCTACAGGGATTCACCCCTCCACTTT	CASSLYRDSPLHF
NA	TRBV28	NA	TRBJ2-7	TGTGCCAGCAGAGCTACTAGGGACGAGCAGTACTTC	CASRATRDEQYF
NA	TRBV28	many	TRBJ2-7	TGTGCCAGCAGTGACAGGCTAAGCTCCTACGAGCAGTACTTC	CASSDRLSSYEQYF
TRBD1	TRBV6-1	many	TRBJ1-1	TGTGCCAGCGGCTTTCAGGGGGCCACTGAAGCTTTCTTT	CASGFQGATEAFF
TRBD2	TRBV6-1	many	TRBJ2-5	TGTGCCAGCAACCCGGGACTAAAAAAGAAGTACTTC	CASNPGLKKKYF
TRBD2	TRBV6-2/TRBV6-3	NA	TRBJ2-1	TGTGCCGCACAGGTAGCGGGTAACGACAATGAGCAGTTCTTC	CAAQVAGNDNEQFF
NA	TRBV2	many	TRBJ2-5	TGTGCCAGCAGTGAAAAGGAGAGGGCTACGGGAGAGACCCAGTACTTC	CASSEKERATGETQYF
NA	TRBV28	many	TRBJ1-4	TGTGCCAGCAGTGGAGGGGGACATGAAAAACTGTTTTTT	CASSGGGHEKLFF
TRBD1	TRBV30	NA	TRBJ1-6	TGTGCCTGGAGGTGGGACAGGGATAATTCACCCCTCCACTTT	CAWRWDRDNSPLHF
TRBD1	TRBV18	NA	TRBJ1-1	TGTGCCAGCTCACCGGCTCGGGACAGAGGGGCTTTCTTT	CASSPARDRGAFF
TRBD1	TRBV28	many	TRBJ1-1	TGTGCCACCGACAGGGTGAACACTGAAGCTTTCTTT	CATDRVNTEAFF
NA	TRBV18	NA	TRBJ1-5	TGTGCCAGCTCAGACAACCAGGGAAGGGGTCAGCCCCAGCATTTT	CASSDNQGRGQPQHF
NA	TRBV28	many	TRBJ2-1	TGTGCCAGCAGTTTTAGTGAGCAGTTCTTC	CASSFSEQFF
NA	TRBV5-5	NA	TRBJ1-1	TGTGCCAGCGGACCCTCGGTAGGAGACACTGAAGCTTTCTTT	CASGPSVGDTEAFF
TRBD1	TRBV20-1	NA	TRBJ1-2	TGCAGTGCTAGGGGACAGGGACGGTATGGCTACACCTTC	CSARGQGRYGYTF